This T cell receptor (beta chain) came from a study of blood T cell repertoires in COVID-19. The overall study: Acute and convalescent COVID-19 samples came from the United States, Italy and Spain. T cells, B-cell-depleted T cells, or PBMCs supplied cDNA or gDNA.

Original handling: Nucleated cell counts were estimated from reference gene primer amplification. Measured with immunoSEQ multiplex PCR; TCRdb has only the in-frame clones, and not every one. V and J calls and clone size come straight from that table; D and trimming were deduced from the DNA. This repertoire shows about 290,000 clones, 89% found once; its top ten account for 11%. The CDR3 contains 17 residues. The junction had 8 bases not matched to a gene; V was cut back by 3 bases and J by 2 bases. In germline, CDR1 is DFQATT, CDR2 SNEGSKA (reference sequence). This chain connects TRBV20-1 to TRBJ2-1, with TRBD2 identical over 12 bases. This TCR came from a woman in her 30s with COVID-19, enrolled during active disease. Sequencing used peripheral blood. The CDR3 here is CSASIPSGGETYNEQFF. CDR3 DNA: TGCAGTGCTAGTATACCTAGCGGGGGGGAGACCTACAATGAGCAGTTCTTC.